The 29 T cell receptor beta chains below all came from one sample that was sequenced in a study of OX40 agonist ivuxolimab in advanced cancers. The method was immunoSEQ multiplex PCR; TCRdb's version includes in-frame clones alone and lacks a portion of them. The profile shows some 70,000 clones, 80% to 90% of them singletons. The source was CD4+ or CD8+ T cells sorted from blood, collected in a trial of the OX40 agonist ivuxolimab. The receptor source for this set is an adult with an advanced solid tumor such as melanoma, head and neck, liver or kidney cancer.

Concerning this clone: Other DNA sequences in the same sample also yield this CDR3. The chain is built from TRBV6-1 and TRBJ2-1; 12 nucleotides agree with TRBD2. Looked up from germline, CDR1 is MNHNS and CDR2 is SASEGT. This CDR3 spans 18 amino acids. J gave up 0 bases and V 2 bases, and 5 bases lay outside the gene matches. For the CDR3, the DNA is TGTGCCAGCAGTGAATCGGGGACTAGCGGGTACTCCTACAATGAGCAGTTCTTC. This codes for CASSESGTSGYSYNEQFF.

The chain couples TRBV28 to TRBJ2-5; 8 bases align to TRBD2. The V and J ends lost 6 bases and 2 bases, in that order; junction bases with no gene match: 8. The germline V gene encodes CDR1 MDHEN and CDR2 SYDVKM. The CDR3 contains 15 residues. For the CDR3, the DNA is TGTGCCAGCAGCAGAGACCGACTAGCGCAAGAGACCCAGTACTTC. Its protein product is CASSRDRLAQETQYF.

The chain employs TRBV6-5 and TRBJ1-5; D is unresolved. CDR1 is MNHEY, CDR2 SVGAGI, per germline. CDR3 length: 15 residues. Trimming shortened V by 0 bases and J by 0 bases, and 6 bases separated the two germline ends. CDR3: CASSYSRGSNQPQHF. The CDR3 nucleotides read TGTGCCAGCAGTTACTCCCGGGGTAGCAATCAGCCCCAGCATTTT.

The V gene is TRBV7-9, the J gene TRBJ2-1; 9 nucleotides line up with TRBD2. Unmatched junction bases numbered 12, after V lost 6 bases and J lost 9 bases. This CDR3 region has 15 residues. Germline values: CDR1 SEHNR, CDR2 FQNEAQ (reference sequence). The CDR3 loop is CASRPGSGGIAEQFF. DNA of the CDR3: TGTGCCAGCAGGCCGGGAAGCGGGGGGATCGCTGAGCAGTTCTTC.

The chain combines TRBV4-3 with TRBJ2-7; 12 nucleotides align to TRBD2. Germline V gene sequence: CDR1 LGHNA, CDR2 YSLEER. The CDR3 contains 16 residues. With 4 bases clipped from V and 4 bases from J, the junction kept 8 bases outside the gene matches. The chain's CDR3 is CASSRTVLAGGYEQYF. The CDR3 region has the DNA TGCGCCAGCAGCCGTACCGTACTAGCGGGGGGATACGAGCAGTACTTC.

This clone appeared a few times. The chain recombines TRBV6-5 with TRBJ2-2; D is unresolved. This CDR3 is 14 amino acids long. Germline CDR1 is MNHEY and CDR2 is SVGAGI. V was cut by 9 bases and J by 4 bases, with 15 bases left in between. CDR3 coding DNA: TGTGCCAGTAGGACCGATCCTTCCACCGGGGAGCTGTTTTTT. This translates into CASRTDPSTGELFF.

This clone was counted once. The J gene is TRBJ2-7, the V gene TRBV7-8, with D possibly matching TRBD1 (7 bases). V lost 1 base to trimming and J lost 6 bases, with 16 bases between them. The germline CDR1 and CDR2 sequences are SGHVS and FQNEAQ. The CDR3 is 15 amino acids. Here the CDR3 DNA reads TGTGCCAGCAGCTTAGTGGGCAGGGGGGCTCTCGAGCAGTACTTC. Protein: CASSLVGRGALEQYF.

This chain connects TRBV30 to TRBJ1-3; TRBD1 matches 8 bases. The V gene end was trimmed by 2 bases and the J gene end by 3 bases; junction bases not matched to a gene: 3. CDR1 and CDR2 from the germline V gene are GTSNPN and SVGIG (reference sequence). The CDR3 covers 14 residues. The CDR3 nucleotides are TGTGCCTGGAGTTGGGGACAGGTTGGAAACACCATATATTTT. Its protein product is CAWSWGQVGNTIYF.

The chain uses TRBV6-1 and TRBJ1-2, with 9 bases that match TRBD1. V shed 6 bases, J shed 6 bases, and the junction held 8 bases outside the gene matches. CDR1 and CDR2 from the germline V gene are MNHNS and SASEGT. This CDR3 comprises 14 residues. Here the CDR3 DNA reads TGTGCCAGCAGAACCCCGGGACAGGGAAATGGCTACACCTTC. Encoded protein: CASRTPGQGNGYTF.

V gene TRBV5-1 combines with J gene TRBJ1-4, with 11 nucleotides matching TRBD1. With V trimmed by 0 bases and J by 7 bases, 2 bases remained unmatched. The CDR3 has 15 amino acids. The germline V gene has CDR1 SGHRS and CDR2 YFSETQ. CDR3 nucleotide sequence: TGCGCCAGCAGCTTGGCAGGGACAGGGGGTGAAAAACTGTTTTTT. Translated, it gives CASSLAGTGGEKLFF.

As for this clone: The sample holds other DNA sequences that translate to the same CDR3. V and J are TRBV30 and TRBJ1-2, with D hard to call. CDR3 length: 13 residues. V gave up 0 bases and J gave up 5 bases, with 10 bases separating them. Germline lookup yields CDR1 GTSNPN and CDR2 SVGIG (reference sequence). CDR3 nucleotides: TGTGCCTGGAGTGTTGGCAGAGGTTATGGCTACACCTTC. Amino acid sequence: CAWSVGRGYGYTF. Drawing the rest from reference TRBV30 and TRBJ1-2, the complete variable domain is SQTIHQWPATLVQPVGSPLSLECTVEGTSNPNLYWYRQAAGRGLQLLFYSVGIGQISSEVPQNLSASRPQDRQFILSSKKLLLSDSGFYLCAWSVGRGYGYTFGSGTRLTVV.

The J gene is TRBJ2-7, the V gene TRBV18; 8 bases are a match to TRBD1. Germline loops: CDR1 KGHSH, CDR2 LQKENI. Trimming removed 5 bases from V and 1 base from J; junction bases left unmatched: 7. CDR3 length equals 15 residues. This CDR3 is CASSAGTGPSYEQYF. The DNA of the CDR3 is TGTGCCAGCTCAGCAGGGACAGGACCGTCCTACGAGCAGTACTTC.

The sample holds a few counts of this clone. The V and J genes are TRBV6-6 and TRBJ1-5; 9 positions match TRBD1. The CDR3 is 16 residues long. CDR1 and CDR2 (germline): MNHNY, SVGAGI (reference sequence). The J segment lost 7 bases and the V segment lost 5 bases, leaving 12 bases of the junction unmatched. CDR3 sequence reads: CASSTRTGQGNQPQHF. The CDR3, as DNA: TGTGCCAGCAGTACTCGAACGGGACAGGGAAACCAGCCCCAGCATTTT.

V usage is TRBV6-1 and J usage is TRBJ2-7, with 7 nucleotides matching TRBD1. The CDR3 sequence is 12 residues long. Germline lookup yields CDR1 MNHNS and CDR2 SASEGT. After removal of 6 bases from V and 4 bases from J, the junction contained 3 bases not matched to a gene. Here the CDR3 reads CASSAGGYEQYF. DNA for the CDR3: TGTGCCAGCAGCGCAGGGGGATACGAGCAGTACTTC.

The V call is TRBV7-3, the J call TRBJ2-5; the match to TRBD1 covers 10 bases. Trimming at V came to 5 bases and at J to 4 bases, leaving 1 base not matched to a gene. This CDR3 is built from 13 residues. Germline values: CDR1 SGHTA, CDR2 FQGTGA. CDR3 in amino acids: CASSRDRGETQYF. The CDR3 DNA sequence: TGTGCCAGCAGCAGGGACAGGGGAGAGACCCAGTACTTC.

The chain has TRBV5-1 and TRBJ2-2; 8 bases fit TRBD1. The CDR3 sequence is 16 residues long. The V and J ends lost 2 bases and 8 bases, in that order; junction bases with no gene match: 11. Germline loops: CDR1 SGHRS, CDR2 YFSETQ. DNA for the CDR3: TGCGCCAGCAGCTTAGCGTCGACAGGGGAGGTGGGGGAGCTGTTTTTT. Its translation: CASSLASTGEVGELFF.

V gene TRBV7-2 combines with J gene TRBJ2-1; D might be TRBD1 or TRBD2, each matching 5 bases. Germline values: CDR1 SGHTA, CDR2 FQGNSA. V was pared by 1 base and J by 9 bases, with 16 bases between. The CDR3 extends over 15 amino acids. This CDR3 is CASSLGGRLAGEQFF. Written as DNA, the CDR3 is TGTGCCAGCAGCTTAGGGGGACGTTTGGCAGGTGAGCAGTTCTTC.

In DNA form, the CDR3 reads TGTGCCAGCAGCCCCCTGGCTAGCGGAAACGGGGAGCTGTTTTTT. Translation: CASSPLASGNGELFF. The rearrangement uses TRBV7-2 and TRBJ2-2; 7 bases line up with TRBD2. After removal of 5 bases from V and 7 bases from J, the junction contained 10 bases not matched to a gene. The CDR3 contains 15 residues. Germline V gives CDR1 SGHTA, CDR2 FQGNSA.

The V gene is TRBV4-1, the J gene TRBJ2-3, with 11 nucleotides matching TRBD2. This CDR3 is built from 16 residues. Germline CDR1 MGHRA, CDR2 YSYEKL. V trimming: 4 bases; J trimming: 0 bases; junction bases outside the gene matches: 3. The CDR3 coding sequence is TGCGCCAGCAGCCCTCGGACTAGCGGGAGCACAGATACGCAGTATTTT. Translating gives CASSPRTSGSTDTQYF.

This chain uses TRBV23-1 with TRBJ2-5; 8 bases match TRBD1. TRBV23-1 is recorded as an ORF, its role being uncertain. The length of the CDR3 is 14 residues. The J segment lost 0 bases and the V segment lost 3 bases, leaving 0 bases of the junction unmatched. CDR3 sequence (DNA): TGCGCCAGCAGTCAGGGACAGGACCAAGAGACCCAGTACTTC. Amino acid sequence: CASSQGQDQETQYF.

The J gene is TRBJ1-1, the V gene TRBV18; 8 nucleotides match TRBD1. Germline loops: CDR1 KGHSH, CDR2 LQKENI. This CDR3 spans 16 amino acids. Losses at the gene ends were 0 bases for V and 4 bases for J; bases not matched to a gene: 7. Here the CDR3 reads CASSPPGRGPFTEAFF. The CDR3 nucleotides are TGTGCCAGCTCACCACCGGGCAGGGGGCCTTTCACTGAAGCTTTCTTT. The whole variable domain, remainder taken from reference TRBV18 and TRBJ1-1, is NAGVMQNPRHLVRRRGQEARLRCSPMKGHSHVYWYRQLPEEGLKFMVYLQKENIIDESGMPKERFSAEFPKEGPSILRIQQVVRGDSAAYFCASSPPGRGPFTEAFFGQGTRLTVV.

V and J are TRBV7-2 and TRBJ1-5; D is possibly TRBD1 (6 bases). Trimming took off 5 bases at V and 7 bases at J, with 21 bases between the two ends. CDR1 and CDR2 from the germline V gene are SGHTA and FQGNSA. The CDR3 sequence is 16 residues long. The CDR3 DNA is TGTGCCAGCAGCGTGGACAGTACCCCATCGCGGCAGCCCCAGCATTTT. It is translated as CASSVDSTPSRQPQHF. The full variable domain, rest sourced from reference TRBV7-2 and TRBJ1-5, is GAGVSQSPSNKVTEKGKDVELRCDPISGHTALYWYRQSLGQGLEFLIYFQGNSAPDKSGLPSDRFSAERTGGSVSTLTIQRTQQEDSAVYLCASSVDSTPSRQPQHFGDGTRLSIL.

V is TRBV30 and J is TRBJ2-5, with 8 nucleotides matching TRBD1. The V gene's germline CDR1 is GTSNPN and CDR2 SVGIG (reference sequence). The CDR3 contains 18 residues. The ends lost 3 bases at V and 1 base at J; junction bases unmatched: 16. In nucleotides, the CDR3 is TGTGCCTGGAGCCACCTCGCCCCCGGGACAGGTTTCCAAGAGACCCAGTACTTC. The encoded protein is CAWSHLAPGTGFQETQYF.

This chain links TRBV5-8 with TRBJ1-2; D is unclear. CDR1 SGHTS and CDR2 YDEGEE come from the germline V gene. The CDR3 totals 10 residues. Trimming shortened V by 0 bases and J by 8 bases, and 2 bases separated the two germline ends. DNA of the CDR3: TGTGCCAGCAGCTTGGCCGGCTACACCTTC. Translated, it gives CASSLAGYTF.

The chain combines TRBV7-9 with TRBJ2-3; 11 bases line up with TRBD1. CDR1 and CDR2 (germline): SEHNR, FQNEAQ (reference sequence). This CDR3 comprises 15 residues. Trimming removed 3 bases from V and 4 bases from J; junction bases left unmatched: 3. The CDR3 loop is CASSFGQGASDTQYF. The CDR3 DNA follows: TGTGCCAGCAGCTTTGGACAGGGGGCCTCAGATACGCAGTATTTT.

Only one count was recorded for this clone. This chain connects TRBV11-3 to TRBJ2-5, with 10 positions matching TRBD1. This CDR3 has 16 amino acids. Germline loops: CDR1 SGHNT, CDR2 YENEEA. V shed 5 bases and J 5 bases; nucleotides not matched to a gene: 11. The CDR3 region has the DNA TGTGCCAGCAGCCCCGGGACAGGGGCCCCGGGGGAGACCCAGTACTTC. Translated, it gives CASSPGTGAPGETQYF.

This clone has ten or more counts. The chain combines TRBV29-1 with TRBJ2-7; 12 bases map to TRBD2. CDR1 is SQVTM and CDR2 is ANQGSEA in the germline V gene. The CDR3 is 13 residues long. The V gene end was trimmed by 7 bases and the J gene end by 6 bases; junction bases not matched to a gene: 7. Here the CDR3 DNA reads TGCAGCGCCGCTAGCGGGAGGGCGGGCGAGCAGTACTTC. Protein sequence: CSAASGRAGEQYF.

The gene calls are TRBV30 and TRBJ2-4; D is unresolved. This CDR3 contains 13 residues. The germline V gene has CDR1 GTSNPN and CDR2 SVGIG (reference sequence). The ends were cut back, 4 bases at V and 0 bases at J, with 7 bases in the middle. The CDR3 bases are TGTGCCTGGAAGGAATTAGCCAAAAACATTCAGTACTTC. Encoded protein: CAWKELAKNIQYF.

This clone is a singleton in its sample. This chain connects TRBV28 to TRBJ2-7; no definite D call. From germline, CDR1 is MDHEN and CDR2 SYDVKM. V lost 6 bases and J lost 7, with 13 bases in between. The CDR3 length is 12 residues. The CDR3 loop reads CASSPPRKEQYF. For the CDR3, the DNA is TGTGCCAGCAGCCCCCCCAGGAAAGAGCAGTACTTC.